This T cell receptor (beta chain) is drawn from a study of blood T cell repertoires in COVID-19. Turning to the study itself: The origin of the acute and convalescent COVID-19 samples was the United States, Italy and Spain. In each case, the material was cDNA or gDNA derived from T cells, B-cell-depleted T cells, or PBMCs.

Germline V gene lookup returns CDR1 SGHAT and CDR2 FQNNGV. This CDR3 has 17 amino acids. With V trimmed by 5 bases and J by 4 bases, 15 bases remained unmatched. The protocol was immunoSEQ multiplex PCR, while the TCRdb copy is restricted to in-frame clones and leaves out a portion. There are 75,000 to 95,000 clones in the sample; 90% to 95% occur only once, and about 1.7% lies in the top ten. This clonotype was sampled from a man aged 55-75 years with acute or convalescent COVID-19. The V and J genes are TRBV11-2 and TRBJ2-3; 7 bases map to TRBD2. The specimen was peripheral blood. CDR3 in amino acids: CASSPPGILAGADTQYF. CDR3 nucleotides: TGTGCCAGCAGCCCACCGGGGATACTTGCGGGAGCAGATACGCAGTATTTT.